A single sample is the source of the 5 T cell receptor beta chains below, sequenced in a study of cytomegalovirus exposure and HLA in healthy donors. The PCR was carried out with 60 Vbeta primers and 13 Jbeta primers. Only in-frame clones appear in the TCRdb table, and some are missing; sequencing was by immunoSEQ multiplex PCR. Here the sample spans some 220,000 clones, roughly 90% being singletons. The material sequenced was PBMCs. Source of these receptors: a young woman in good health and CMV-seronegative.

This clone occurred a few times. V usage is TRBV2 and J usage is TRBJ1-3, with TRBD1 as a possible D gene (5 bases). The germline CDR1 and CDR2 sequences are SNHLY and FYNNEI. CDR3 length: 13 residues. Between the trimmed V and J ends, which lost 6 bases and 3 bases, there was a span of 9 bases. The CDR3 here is CASRGTLGNTIYF. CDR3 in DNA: TGTGCCAGCAGGGGGACTCTTGGAAACACCATATATTTT.

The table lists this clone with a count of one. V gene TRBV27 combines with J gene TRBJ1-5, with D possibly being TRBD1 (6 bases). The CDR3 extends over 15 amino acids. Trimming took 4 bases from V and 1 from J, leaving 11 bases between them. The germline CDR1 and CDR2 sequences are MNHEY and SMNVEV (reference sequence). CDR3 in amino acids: CASSWGPGSNQPQHF. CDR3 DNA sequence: TGTGCCAGCAGTTGGGGGCCGGGGAGCAATCAGCCCCAGCATTTT.

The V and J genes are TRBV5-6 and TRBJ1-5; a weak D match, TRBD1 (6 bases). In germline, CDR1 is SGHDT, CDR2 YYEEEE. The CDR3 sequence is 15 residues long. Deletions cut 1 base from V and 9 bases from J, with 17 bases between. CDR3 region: CASSLYPTGLGPQHF. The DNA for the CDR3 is TGTGCCAGCAGCTTGTATCCGACAGGCCTCGGGCCCCAGCATTTT.

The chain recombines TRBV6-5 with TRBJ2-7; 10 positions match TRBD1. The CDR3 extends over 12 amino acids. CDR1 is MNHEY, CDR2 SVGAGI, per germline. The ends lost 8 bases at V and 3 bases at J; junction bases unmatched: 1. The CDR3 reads CASGTGDYEQYF. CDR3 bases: TGTGCCAGCGGGACAGGGGACTACGAGCAGTACTTC.

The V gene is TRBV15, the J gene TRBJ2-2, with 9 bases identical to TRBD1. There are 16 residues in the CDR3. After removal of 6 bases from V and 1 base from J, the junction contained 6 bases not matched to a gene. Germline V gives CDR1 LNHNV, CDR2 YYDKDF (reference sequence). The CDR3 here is CATREKGQGNTGELFF. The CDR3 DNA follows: TGTGCCACCAGAGAAAAGGGACAGGGGAACACCGGGGAGCTGTTTTTT.